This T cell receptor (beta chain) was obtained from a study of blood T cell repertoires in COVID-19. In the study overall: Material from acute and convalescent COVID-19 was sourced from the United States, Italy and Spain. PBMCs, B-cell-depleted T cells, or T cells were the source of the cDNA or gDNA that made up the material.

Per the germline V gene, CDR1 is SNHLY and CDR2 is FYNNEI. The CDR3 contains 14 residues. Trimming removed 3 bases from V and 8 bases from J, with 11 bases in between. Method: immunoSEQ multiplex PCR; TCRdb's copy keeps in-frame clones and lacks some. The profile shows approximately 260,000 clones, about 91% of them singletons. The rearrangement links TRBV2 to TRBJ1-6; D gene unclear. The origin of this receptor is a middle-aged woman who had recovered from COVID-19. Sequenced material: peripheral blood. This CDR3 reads CASSERRADSPLHF. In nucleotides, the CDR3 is TGTGCCAGCAGTGAGAGGAGAGCTGATTCACCCCTCCACTTT. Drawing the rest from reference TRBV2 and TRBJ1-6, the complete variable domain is EPEVTQTPSHQVTQMGQEVILRCVPISNHLYFYWYRQILGQKVEFLVSFYNNEISEKSEIFDDQFSVERPDGSNFTLKIRSTKLEDSAMYFCASSERRADSPLHFGNGTRLTVT.